This T cell receptor beta chain was sequenced for a study of cytomegalovirus exposure and HLA in healthy donors. Findings and limits, study-wide: Available immune exposure information was restricted to CMV serostatus only. Within a later analysis, the majority of CMV-associated TCR beta chains appeared HLA-restricted. The study listed roughly 150 cytomegalovirus-associated TCR beta chains.

Worth noting for this clone: No antigen is known for it.

This CDR3 has 13 amino acids. Germline V gene lookup returns CDR1 SEHNR and CDR2 FQNEAQ (reference sequence). Trimming took off 2 bases at V and 5 bases at J, with 7 bases between the two ends. The PCR used 60 Vbeta and 13 Jbeta primers. Profiling relied on immunoSEQ multiplex PCR, and the TCRdb table lists in-frame clones only, not all of them. The sample consists of 110,000 to 150,000 clones, roughly 76% of them appearing once. The sequenced sample was PBMCs. The source of this sequence is a female donor in good health and CMV-seronegative. This rearrangement joins TRBV7-9 to TRBJ2-1; D is uncertain. The CDR3 region is CASSLSVNNEQFF. CDR3 DNA sequence: TGTGCCAGCAGCTTAAGCGTGAACAATGAGCAGTTCTTC.